A single T cell receptor (beta chain) is shown here with its context. Antigen unknown. The record originates from a study of shared clonotypes between healthy human individuals. Study-level results: Clonotype sharing levels among donors were expected to vary with sequencing depth.

Germline V CDR1 and CDR2: MNHEY, SVGAGI. This CDR3 has 14 amino acids. Trimming took 6 bases from V and 8 from J, leaving 18 bases between them. The repertoire was sequenced with immunoSEQ multiplex PCR; TCRdb's copy has only in-frame clones and lacks some. Of over a million clones in the sample, approximately 98% were seen once. The sample taken for sequencing was naive CD4+ T cells sorted from blood. The sample's subset: CD45RA+ positively selected. This chain joins TRBV6-5 and TRBJ2-3, with D perhaps matching TRBD1 (6 bases). The TCR sequence derives from a man between 25 and 39 years old in good health. CDR3 sequence reads: CASSPKQGTGTQYF. The CDR3 DNA reads as TGTGCCAGCAGCCCGAAACAGGGAACGGGTACGCAGTATTTT.